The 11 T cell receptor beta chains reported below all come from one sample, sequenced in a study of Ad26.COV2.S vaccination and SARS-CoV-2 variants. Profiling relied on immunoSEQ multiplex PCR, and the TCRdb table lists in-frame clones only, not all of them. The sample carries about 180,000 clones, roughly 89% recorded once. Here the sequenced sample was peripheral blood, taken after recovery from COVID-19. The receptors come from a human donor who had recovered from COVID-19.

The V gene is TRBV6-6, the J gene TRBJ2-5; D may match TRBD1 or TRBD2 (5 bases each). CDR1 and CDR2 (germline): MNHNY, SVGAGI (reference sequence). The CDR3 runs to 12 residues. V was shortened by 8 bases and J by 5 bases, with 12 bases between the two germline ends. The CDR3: CASDPEGETQYF. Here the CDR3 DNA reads TGTGCCAGCGATCCCGAGGGGGAGACCCAGTACTTC.

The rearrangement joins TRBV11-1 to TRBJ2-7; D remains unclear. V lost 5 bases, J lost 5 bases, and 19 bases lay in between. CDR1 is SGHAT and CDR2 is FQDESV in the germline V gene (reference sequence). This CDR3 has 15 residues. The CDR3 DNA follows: TGTGCCAGCAGCCCAGGACGGGTCGGGTACGACGAGCAGTACTTC. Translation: CASSPGRVGYDEQYF. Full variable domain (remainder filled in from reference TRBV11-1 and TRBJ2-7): EAEVAQSPRYKITEKSQAVAFWCDPISGHATLYWYRQILGQGPELLVQFQDESVVDDSQLPKDRFSAERLKGVDSTLKIQPAELGDSAMYLCASSPGRVGYDEQYFGPGTRLTVT.

The CDR3 DNA reads as TGTGCCAGCGCTGGGGTCCACCCGAATGAGCAGTTCTTC. Its protein is CASAGVHPNEQFF. This chain joins TRBV2 and TRBJ2-1; no reliable D call. This CDR3 is built from 13 residues. Trimming shortened V by 8 bases and J by 7 bases, and 15 bases separated the two germline ends. Germline-derived CDR1 and CDR2 are SNHLY and FYNNEI.

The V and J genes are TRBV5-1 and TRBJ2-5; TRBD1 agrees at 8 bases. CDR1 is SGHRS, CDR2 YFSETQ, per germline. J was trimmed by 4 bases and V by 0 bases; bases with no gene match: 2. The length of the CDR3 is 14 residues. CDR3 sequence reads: CASSLGTGLETQYF. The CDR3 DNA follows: TGCGCCAGCAGCTTGGGGACAGGGCTAGAGACCCAGTACTTC. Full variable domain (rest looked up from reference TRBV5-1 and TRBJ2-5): KAGVTQTPRYLIKTRGQQVTLSCSPISGHRSVSWYQQTPGQGLQFLFEYFSETQRNKGNFPGRFSGRQFSNSRSEMNVSTLELGDSALYLCASSLGTGLETQYFGPGTRLLVL.

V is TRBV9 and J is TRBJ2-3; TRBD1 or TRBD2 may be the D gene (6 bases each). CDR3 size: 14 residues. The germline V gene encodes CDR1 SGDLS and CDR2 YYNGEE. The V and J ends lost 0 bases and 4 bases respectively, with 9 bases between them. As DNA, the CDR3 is TGTGCCAGCAGCGTAGCGGGGGCCTCAGATACGCAGTATTTT. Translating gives CASSVAGASDTQYF.

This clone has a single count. The CDR3 nucleotides read TGTGCCAGCAGCGGGACTAGCGGGAGATCAGAGACCCAGTACTTC. It codes for CASSGTSGRSETQYF. This rearrangement joins TRBV11-2 to TRBJ2-5; 14 bases agree with TRBD2. The CDR3 runs 15 residues. V shed 5 bases and J 4 bases; nucleotides not matched to a gene: 3. Germline V gives CDR1 SGHAT, CDR2 FQNNGV.

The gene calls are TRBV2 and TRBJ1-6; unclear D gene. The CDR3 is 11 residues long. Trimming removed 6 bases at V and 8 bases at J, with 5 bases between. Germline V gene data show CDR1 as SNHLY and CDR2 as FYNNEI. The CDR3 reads CASSAYSPLHF. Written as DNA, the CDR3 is TGTGCCAGCAGCGCCTATTCACCCCTCCACTTT.

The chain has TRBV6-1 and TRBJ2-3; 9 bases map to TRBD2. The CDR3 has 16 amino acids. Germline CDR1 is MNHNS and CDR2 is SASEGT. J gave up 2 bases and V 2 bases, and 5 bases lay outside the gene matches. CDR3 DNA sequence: TGTGCCAGCAGTGAAAGGGAGCGGGGGGTCACAGATACGCAGTATTTT. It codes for CASSERERGVTDTQYF.

The CDR3 sequence is CASSQVVSGNTIYF. The DNA for the CDR3 is TGTGCCAGCAGCCAGGTGGTCTCTGGAAACACCATATATTTT. The chain carries TRBV3-1 (or the pseudogene TRBV3-2) and TRBJ1-3; D remains unclear. CDR1 is LGHDT, CDR2 YNNKEL, per germline (reference sequence). There are 14 residues in the CDR3. The V gene lost 3 bases and the J gene lost 0 bases, with 6 bases spanning the gap.

The CDR3 DNA reads TGTGCCAGCAGTTCTACCCGGGACAGCAATCAGCCCCAGCATTTT. Amino acid sequence: CASSSTRDSNQPQHF. J is TRBJ1-5 and V is TRBV6-5, with D maybe TRBD1 (5 bases). The CDR3 length is 15 residues. V was pared by 4 bases and J by 1 base, with 11 bases between. Germline CDR1 reads MNHEY; CDR2 reads SVGAGI.

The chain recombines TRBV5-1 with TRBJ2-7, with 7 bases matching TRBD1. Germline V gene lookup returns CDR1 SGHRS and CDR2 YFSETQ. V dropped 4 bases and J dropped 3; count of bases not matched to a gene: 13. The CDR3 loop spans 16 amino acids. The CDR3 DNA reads TGCGCCAGCAGCCCCTCCCAAGGACAGGCAATCTACGAGCAGTACTTC. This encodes CASSPSQGQAIYEQYF. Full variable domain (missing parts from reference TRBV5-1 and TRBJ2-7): KAGVTQTPRYLIKTRGQQVTLSCSPISGHRSVSWYQQTPGQGLQFLFEYFSETQRNKGNFPGRFSGRQFSNSRSEMNVSTLELGDSALYLCASSPSQGQAIYEQYFGPGTRLTVT.